This T cell receptor (beta chain) was sequenced for a study of CD8+CD57+ T cells in acquired aplastic anemia. Note on this clonotype: The antigen remains unidentified.

Study-level findings and limits: The number of CD8+ CDR3 sequences shared by patients and controls was around 30. CD8+ Simpson's diversity showed no significant patient-control difference.

Both TCR beta VDJ combination and CDR3 sequence profiling were carried out. Genomic DNA was the template for this profiling. MiXCR, applied by TCRdb to the reads, yields one record per CDR3 protein. The repertoire holds some 180,000 distinct CDR3 sequences, with 63% as singletons. Trimming at V came to 3 bases and at J to 6 bases, leaving 4 bases not matched to a gene. The CDR3 totals 14 residues. The authors sequenced patients whose flow cytometry had shown CD8+CD57+ cell expansion. This receptor was identified in a human donor with aplastic anemia. This chain uses TRBV12-3 or TRBV12-4 with TRBJ2-7; 11 bases are a match to TRBD1. Sequencing was carried out using sorted CD4+, CD8+, or CD8+CD57+ T cells (not recorded which) from PBMCs. For the CDR3, the DNA is TGTGCCAGCAGTTTTGGGACAGGGGGGAGCGAGCAGTACTTC. Protein sequence: CASSFGTGGSEQYF.